Reported below is one T cell receptor (beta chain). Individuals aged roughly 18 to 95 years were recruited from approximately 22 US areas. Per the original methods: By means of reference gene primer amplification, nucleated cell counts were estimated. This table comes from immunoSEQ multiplex PCR, and its TCRdb copy is limited to in-frame clones, with some not included. The DNA was the basis for D and trimming; V, J and clone size are from that table. The sample consists of a few hundred thousand clones, 85% of them appearing once. This sample was included in a study of blood T cell repertoires in COVID-19. As for the study in general: Spain, Italy and the United States supplied samples that represented acute and convalescent COVID-19.

The CDR3 spans 17 residues. Germline V gene lookup returns CDR1 LGHDT and CDR2 YNNKEL (reference sequence). Trimming pared 1 base from V and 4 bases from J, leaving 14 bases between. The receptor comes from a woman aged 50 to 65 who had recovered from COVID-19. The gene calls are TRBV3-1 (or the pseudogene TRBV3-2) and TRBJ1-6; D call uncertain. Specimen: PBMCs or T cells enriched from blood (not recorded which). The CDR3 DNA is TGTGCCAGCAGCCAAGTTTCTCGAGGCGGGTATAATTCACCCCTCCACTTT. This encodes CASSQVSRGGYNSPLHF.